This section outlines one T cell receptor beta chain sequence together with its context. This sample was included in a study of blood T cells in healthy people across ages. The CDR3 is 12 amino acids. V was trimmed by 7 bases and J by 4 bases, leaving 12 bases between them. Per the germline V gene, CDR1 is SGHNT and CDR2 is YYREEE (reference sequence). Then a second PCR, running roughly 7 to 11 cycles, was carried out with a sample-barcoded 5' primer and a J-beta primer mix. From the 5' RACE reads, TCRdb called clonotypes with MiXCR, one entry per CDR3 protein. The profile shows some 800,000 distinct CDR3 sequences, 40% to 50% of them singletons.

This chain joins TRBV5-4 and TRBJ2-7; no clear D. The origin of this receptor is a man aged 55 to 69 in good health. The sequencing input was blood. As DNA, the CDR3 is TGTGCCAGCGGTCAGGACGTATACGAGCAGTACTTC. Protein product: CASGQDVYEQYF.